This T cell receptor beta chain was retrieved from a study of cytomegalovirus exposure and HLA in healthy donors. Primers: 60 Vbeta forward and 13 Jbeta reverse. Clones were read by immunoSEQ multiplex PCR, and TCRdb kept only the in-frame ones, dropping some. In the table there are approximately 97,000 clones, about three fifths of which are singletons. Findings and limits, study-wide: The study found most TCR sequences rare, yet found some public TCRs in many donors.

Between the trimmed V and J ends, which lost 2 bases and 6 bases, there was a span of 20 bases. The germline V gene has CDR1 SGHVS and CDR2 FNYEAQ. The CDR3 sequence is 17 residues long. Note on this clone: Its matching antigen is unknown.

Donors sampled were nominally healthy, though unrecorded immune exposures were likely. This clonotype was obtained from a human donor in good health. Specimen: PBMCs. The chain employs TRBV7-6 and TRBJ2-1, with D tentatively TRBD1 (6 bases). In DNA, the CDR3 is TGTGCCAGCAGCTTACTTGTCGTTGGGGCAGGGGTCAATGAGCAGTTCTTC. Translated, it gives CASSLLVVGAGVNEQFF.